This record concerns one T cell receptor (beta chain) sequence. This clone was counted only a few times. No cognate antigen has been identified for it. The input lacks base qualities; no much larger clone sits a single base away. The CDR3 covers 19 residues, taking in both the cysteine and the phenylalanine. Only the CDR3 DNA is retained, 57 bases long and in frame from the first base. Compared with germline, V lacks 3 bases and J lacks 8 bases; bases without a gene match: 20. For CDR1 and CDR2, the germline V gene (reference sequence) lists SGHNT and YYREEE. TCRbeta CDR3 regions were amplified from genomic DNA by means of the immunoSEQ Assay, a bias-controlled multiplex PCR. Turning to the authors' computational methods: The number of nucleated cells in each sample was estimated from the amplification of reference gene primers within the assay. To quantify the absolute abundance of each unique TCRbeta CDR3 rearrangement, sequence reads were collapsed and filtered. Productive Simpson clonality was computed per sample as the square root of Simpson's diversity index over productive rearrangements. In TCRdb, the immuneACCESS table is reduced to in-frame sequences with V and J assigned. These tables do not hold every clone; where another copy was compared, an unresolved V gene accounts for under half, and the others remain unexplained. D and trimming were read from the DNA, whereas the V and J calls and clone size are those reported in that table. In all, the sample holds roughly 39,000 clones, and around 90% of those were seen once. The ten largest make up 9% of the sample.

This sample is part of a study of blood T cell repertoires in COVID-19 (dated by TCRdb to the early 2020s). In terms of the full investigation: Samples covering the acute and convalescent phases of COVID-19 were provided by collaborators in the United States, Italy and Spain. Subjects who had been exposed to COVID-19, were actively infected with it, or had recovered from it provided the deeply sampled blood TCRbeta repertoires that made up the dataset. The material from the prospective study consisted of cDNA or gDNA derived from T cells, B-cell-depleted T cells, or PBMCs. Samples were obtained from the ongoing ImmuneRACE study (first 160 participants) and from 950 to 1,500 subjects provided by 6 global collaborators. The repertoires were released in a freely available public database meant as a resource for research on the immune response to SARS-CoV-2. Where available, HLA class I and class II types were obtained from metadata supplied by the sample provider rather than from assay-based typing. The sample metadata nearly always contained a de-identified subject ID, COVID-19 status, age in years and sex. General study outcomes and caveats: The amount of clinical and demographic metadata varied by source and participant and was provided uncurated.

Collaborating institutions collected whole blood in K2EDTA tubes following their own protocols. Collaborator samples were shipped for TCRbeta analysis as frozen whole blood, isolated PBMCs, or DNA extracted from either sample type. This clonotype was obtained from a woman in her 70s with acute or convalescent COVID-19. The chain was built from TRBV5-4 and TRBJ1-2, with 12 bases in between that match TRBD1. Specimen: peripheral blood. The bases are TGTGCCAGCAGCTCCCGGAGCGGGACAGGGGGCGGAATGGTCAGGGGCTACACCTTC. It translates to CASSSRSGTGGGMVRGYTF.